This entry lists 28 T cell receptor beta chains sequenced from one sample in a study of naive and memory T cell subsets. Amplification of ligated cDNA took four PCR rounds with SP2 and nested alpha and beta constant primers. TCRdb fed the 5' RACE reads into MiXCR, producing one record per CDR3 protein. Of roughly 60,000 distinct CDR3 sequences detected, around 7.7% appear once; the ten largest clones hold 9% to 10%. A UMI-containing oligonucleotide was joined by 3' ligation to the TCR cDNA template. The receptor source for this set is a male donor in good health.

In this sample, this clonotype turned up many times. J is TRBJ2-1 and V is TRBV30; 7 bases align to TRBD1. Per the germline V gene, CDR1 is GTSNPN and CDR2 is SVGIG (reference sequence). Germline trimming cut 1 base from V and 7 bases from J; bases unmatched to any gene: 7. The CDR3 totals 14 residues. CDR3 sequence (DNA): TGTGCCTGGAGTGCCTACCGACAGGGAAATGAGCAGTTCTTC. Amino acids: CAWSAYRQGNEQFF. Full variable domain (outside the CDR3, taken from reference TRBV30 and TRBJ2-1): SQTIHQWPATLVQPVGSPLSLECTVEGTSNPNLYWYRQAAGRGLQLLFYSVGIGQISSEVPQNLSASRPQDRQFILSSKKLLLSDSGFYLCAWSAYRQGNEQFFGPGTRLTVL.

This clonotype was seen only a few times. The genes are TRBV12-5 and TRBJ2-1, with no clear D. The CDR3 contains 14 residues. CDR1 LGHNT and CDR2 FRNRAP come from the germline V gene. V was cut by 2 bases and J by 0 bases, with 5 bases left in between. CDR3 bases: TGTGCTAGTGGTTTGTCGGACTCCTACAATGAGCAGTTCTTC. This translates into CASGLSDSYNEQFF.

The chain has TRBV11-2 and TRBJ2-7, with 7 bases lining up with TRBD1. J lost 1 base, V lost 5 bases, and 2 bases had no gene match. CDR1 and CDR2 (germline): SGHAT, FQNNGV. This CDR3 is built from 13 residues. The CDR3 loop is CASSEGQSYEQYF. The CDR3 bases are TGTGCCAGCAGCGAGGGACAGTCCTACGAGCAGTACTTC.

This clonotype was counted a few times. The V call is TRBV11-2, the J call TRBJ1-6, with no clear D. This CDR3 is 16 amino acids long. V was trimmed by 3 bases and J by 0 bases, leaving 9 bases between them. Germline CDR1 and CDR2: SGHAT and FQNNGV. The CDR3 nucleotides are TGTGCCAGCAGCTTCGGGCGGGACTCCTATAATTCACCCCTCCACTTT. The encoded protein is CASSFGRDSYNSPLHF.

In this sample, this clonotype turned up many times. V and J are TRBV29-1 and TRBJ2-1; D might be TRBD2 (6 bases). Per germline, CDR1 SQVTM and CDR2 ANQGSEA. The CDR3 has 14 residues. Trimming took 7 bases from V and 4 from J, leaving 17 bases between them. The CDR3 loop is CSGRAGSGYNEQFF. The CDR3, as DNA: TGCAGCGGTCGAGCGGGCAGCGGATACAATGAGCAGTTCTTC.

The rearrangement links TRBV20-1 to TRBJ2-6; D not certain. V was cut by 6 bases and J by 2 bases, with 20 bases left in between. Germline CDR1 and CDR2: DFQATT and SNEGSKA (reference sequence). The CDR3 contains 17 residues. The CDR3 DNA reads TGCAGTGCACGCCCCTCGTCGACATACCCTGGGGCCAACGTCCTGACTTTC. Translation: CSARPSSTYPGANVLTF.

This clonotype showed up just a few times. The chain combines TRBV29-1 with TRBJ1-3; D is unresolved. CDR1 is SQVTM and CDR2 is ANQGSEA in the germline V gene. V dropped 5 bases and J dropped 6 bases, with 8 bases sitting between them. This CDR3 region has 11 residues. CDR3 DNA: TGCAGCGTTTGGCGAGAAAACACCATATATTTT. It codes for CSVWRENTIYF. The full variable domain, in which reference TRBV29-1 and TRBJ1-3 provide the parts outside the CDR3, is SAVISQKPSRDICQRGTSLTIQCQVDSQVTMMFWYRQQPGQSLTLIATANQGSEATYESGFVIDKFPISRPNLTFSTLTVSNMSPEDSSIYLCSVWRENTIYFGEGSWLTVV.

The rearrangement joins TRBV7-9 to TRBJ2-1; 9 bases align to TRBD1. After removal of 1 base from V and 2 bases from J, the junction contained 6 bases not matched to a gene. The CDR3 spans 17 residues. Germline lookup yields CDR1 SEHNR and CDR2 FQNEAQ (reference sequence). CDR3 region: CASSLEARTGAYNEQFF. DNA for the CDR3: TGTGCCAGCAGCTTAGAAGCTAGGACAGGGGCCTACAATGAGCAGTTCTTC.

The chain carries TRBV6-6 and TRBJ2-1; TRBD2 matches 7 bases. Germline V gene lookup returns CDR1 MNHNY and CDR2 SVGAGI (reference sequence). The V and J ends lost 2 bases and 8 bases, in that order; junction bases with no gene match: 0. CDR3 size: 12 residues. Here the CDR3 reads CASSYLADEQFF. The CDR3 DNA sequence: TGTGCCAGCAGTTACCTAGCGGATGAGCAGTTCTTC.

This clonotype came up many times. The DNA for the CDR3 is TGTGCCACGAAGACAGACCTGAACACCGGGGAGCTGTTTTTT. It encodes CATKTDLNTGELFF. The genes are TRBV6-5 and TRBJ2-2; D might be TRBD1 (5 bases). Germline-derived CDR1 and CDR2 are MNHEY and SVGAGI. Trimming shortened V by 10 bases and J by 1 base, and 13 bases separated the two germline ends. This CDR3 is built from 14 residues.

This clonotype was observed a handful of times. This chain uses TRBV20-1 with TRBJ1-4; possible D gene TRBD1, 5 bases. Trimming took off 3 bases at V and 3 bases at J, with 8 bases between the two ends. The CDR3 is 13 amino acids. Germline-derived CDR1 and CDR2 are DFQATT and SNEGSKA (reference sequence). This CDR3 is CSARTDPNEKLFF. The CDR3, as DNA: TGCAGTGCTAGGACAGACCCTAATGAAAAACTGTTTTTT.

The chain recombines TRBV6-2 or TRBV6-3 with TRBJ2-2; 8 positions agree with TRBD1. CDR1 and CDR2 from the germline V gene are MNHEY and SVGEGT. This CDR3 region has 15 residues. V shed 6 bases and J 4 bases; nucleotides not matched to a gene: 7. As DNA, the CDR3 is TGTGCCAGCAGACGGACCGGGACAGGCACCGGGGAGCTGTTTTTT. Residues: CASRRTGTGTGELFF.

This clonotype was counted at least ten times. The chain joins TRBV4-1 to TRBJ2-7; 14 bases match TRBD2. Trimming took 2 bases from V and 0 from J; bases not matched to a gene: 9. The CDR3 extends over 19 amino acids. Germline assignment: CDR1 MGHRA and CDR2 YSYEKL. CDR3: CASSQRGLAGDRSSYEQYF. Here the CDR3 DNA reads TGCGCCAGCAGCCAAAGGGGACTAGCGGGAGACCGAAGCTCCTACGAGCAGTACTTC.

The chain combines TRBV29-1 with TRBJ2-1; TRBD1 agrees at 7 bases. Germline V gives CDR1 SQVTM, CDR2 ANQGSEA. Trimming at V came to 7 bases and at J to 6 bases, leaving 9 bases not matched to a gene. CDR3 length equals 13 residues. CDR3 nucleotide sequence: TGCAGCGCCCGTCTCCGACAGGGCAATGAGCAGTTCTTC. Translating gives CSARLRQGNEQFF.

This clonotype was counted only a few times. The chain uses TRBV11-2 and TRBJ2-2, with D perhaps matching TRBD1 (6 bases). The germline CDR1 and CDR2 sequences are SGHAT and FQNNGV. This CDR3 spans 15 amino acids. Trimming cost V 4 bases and J 8 bases, with 17 bases left between them. CDR3 sequence reads: CASSSFTGSLGELFF. The CDR3 bases are TGTGCCAGCAGCTCGTTTACAGGGTCCCTGGGGGAGCTGTTTTTT.

This clonotype occurred many times. This chain links TRBV29-1 with TRBJ2-3, with D hard to call. Trimming removed 3 bases at V and 5 bases at J, with 9 bases between. CDR1 and CDR2 from the germline V gene are SQVTM and ANQGSEA. The CDR3 has 12 residues. CDR3 coding DNA: TGCAGCGTTGATTCCGATCGAGATACGCAGTATTTT. This encodes CSVDSDRDTQYF.

The CDR3: CASSQSGTGGREQYF. The CDR3 DNA sequence: TGTGCCAGCAGCCAATCAGGGACAGGGGGCCGGGAGCAGTACTTC. The rearrangement links TRBV16 to TRBJ2-7, with 12 nucleotides matching TRBD1. Germline V lookup: CDR1 KGHSY, CDR2 FQNENV. This CDR3 region has 15 residues. The V gene end was trimmed by 0 bases and the J gene end by 7 bases; junction bases not matched to a gene: 4.

This clonotype occurred many times. The V call is TRBV20-1, the J call TRBJ2-3, with D perhaps assigned TRBD1 or TRBD2 (6 bases each). The germline CDR1 and CDR2 sequences are DFQATT and SNEGSKA (reference sequence). CDR3 length: 13 amino acids. The V end lost 4 bases, the J end lost 4 bases, and 12 bases lay between the germline ends. CDR3 sequence: CSAMMGGPDTQYF. The CDR3, as DNA: TGCAGTGCTATGATGGGGGGCCCAGATACGCAGTATTTT.

This clonotype came up many times. The chain employs TRBV6-6 and TRBJ2-3; TRBD2 matches 9 bases. The germline V gene encodes CDR1 MNHNY and CDR2 SVGAGI (reference sequence). The V gene end was trimmed by 1 base and the J gene end by 7 bases; junction bases not matched to a gene: 15. The CDR3 has 18 residues. The DNA for the CDR3 is TGTGCCAGCAGTTACTTTCCGCGGGGGGGTCCCCCGAGGAATACGCAGTATTTT. Amino acids: CASSYFPRGGPPRNTQYF.

This clonotype came up many times. The V call is TRBV5-1, the J call TRBJ1-3; a weak D match, TRBD1 (6 bases). The V gene's germline CDR1 is SGHRS and CDR2 YFSETQ. CDR3 length equals 14 residues. Trimming took 3 bases from V and 1 from J, leaving 8 bases between them. Written as DNA, the CDR3 is TGCGCCAGCAGCTCGGACAGTTCTGGAAACACCATATATTTT. Translating it yields CASSSDSSGNTIYF.

This clonotype was seen many times. The gene calls are TRBV20-1 and TRBJ1-2; no clear D. The germline CDR1 and CDR2 sequences are DFQATT and SNEGSKA (reference sequence). V dropped 6 bases and J dropped 0 bases, with 11 bases sitting between them. The CDR3 runs to 13 residues. In DNA, the CDR3 is TGCAGTGCCCCCCCGAGTACTAACTATGGCTACACCTTC. This gives the protein CSAPPSTNYGYTF.

This clonotype was seen at least ten times. The rearrangement uses TRBV11-2 and TRBJ2-7; no firm D call. Looked up from germline, CDR1 is SGHAT and CDR2 is FQNNGV. With 5 bases removed from V and 0 bases from J, the gap between germline ends came to 11 bases. The length of the CDR3 is 14 residues. The CDR3 reads CASSPSAGSYEQYF. The CDR3, as DNA: TGTGCCAGCAGCCCTTCCGCAGGCTCCTACGAGCAGTACTTC. Using reference TRBV11-2 and TRBJ2-7 for the parts outside the CDR3, the full variable domain is EAGVAQSPRYKIIEKRQSVAFWCNPISGHATLYWYQQILGQGPKLLIQFQNNGVVDDSQLPKDRFSAERLKGVDSTLKIQPAKLEDSAVYLCASSPSAGSYEQYFGPGTRLTVT.

The CDR3 coding sequence is TGTGCCAGCAGCTTCTACAATCAGCCCCAGCATTTT. Translated, it gives CASSFYNQPQHF. The chain uses TRBV7-9 and TRBJ1-5, with unresolved D. V was cut by 3 bases and J by 3 bases, with 3 bases left in between. This CDR3 is 12 amino acids long. Germline V lookup: CDR1 SEHNR, CDR2 FQNEAQ (reference sequence). The complete variable domain, with remaining parts taken from reference TRBV7-9 and TRBJ1-5, reads DTGVSQNPRHKITKRGQNVTFRCDPISEHNRLYWYRQTLGQGPEFLTYFQNEAQLEKSRLLSDRFSAERPKGSFSTLEIQRTEQGDSAMYLCASSFYNQPQHFGDGTRLSIL.

The chain links TRBV21-1 to TRBJ2-3; TRBD2 reflects the table's D call only, with no check against the DNA. TRBV21-1 is a recognized pseudogene. The CDR3 sequence is 20 residues long. CDR3 sequence (DNA): TGTGCCAGCAGCAAAAGGGGACGGGAGGGCCATGAAAGTAGCACAGATACGCAGTATTTT. This encodes CASSKRGREGHESSTDTQYF.

V and J are TRBV29-1 and TRBJ1-2; D gene ambiguous. The CDR3 has 13 amino acids. V gave up 0 bases and J gave up 8 bases, with 13 bases separating them. Germline loops: CDR1 SQVTM, CDR2 ANQGSEA. CDR3 DNA: TGCAGCGTTGAAGAGGTGGGCCCTGAGGGCTACACCTTC. Amino acid sequence: CSVEEVGPEGYTF.

This clonotype appeared a few times. CDR3 protein: CASSPRGTSGRDEQYF. The CDR3 nucleotides read TGTGCCAGCAGCCCGAGGGGGACTAGCGGGAGGGACGAGCAGTACTTC. The chain links TRBV7-6 to TRBJ2-7; 16 nucleotides align to TRBD2. V lost 5 bases to trimming and J lost 5 bases; unmatched junction nucleotides: 6. The CDR3 is 16 amino acids. The germline gives CDR1 SGHVS, CDR2 FNYEAQ.

At least ten counts were recorded for this clonotype. V and J are TRBV29-1 and TRBJ2-2, with D maybe TRBD1 (6 bases). CDR1 is SQVTM, CDR2 ANQGSEA, per germline. V dropped 5 bases and J dropped 7 bases, with 11 bases sitting between them. CDR3 length: 12 amino acids. The CDR3 spells CSVLGANGELFF. In DNA, the CDR3 is TGCAGCGTTTTGGGGGCAAACGGGGAGCTGTTTTTT.

This clonotype occurred many times. V and J are TRBV6-5 and TRBJ1-2; the D gene is possibly TRBD1 (5 bases). V lost 5 bases and J lost 3, with 16 bases in between. This CDR3 comprises 15 residues. Germline-derived CDR1 and CDR2 are MNHEY and SVGAGI. DNA for the CDR3: TGTGCCAGCAGTCCGGGAGAGGGGATCTACTATGGCTACACCTTC. Translated, it gives CASSPGEGIYYGYTF.